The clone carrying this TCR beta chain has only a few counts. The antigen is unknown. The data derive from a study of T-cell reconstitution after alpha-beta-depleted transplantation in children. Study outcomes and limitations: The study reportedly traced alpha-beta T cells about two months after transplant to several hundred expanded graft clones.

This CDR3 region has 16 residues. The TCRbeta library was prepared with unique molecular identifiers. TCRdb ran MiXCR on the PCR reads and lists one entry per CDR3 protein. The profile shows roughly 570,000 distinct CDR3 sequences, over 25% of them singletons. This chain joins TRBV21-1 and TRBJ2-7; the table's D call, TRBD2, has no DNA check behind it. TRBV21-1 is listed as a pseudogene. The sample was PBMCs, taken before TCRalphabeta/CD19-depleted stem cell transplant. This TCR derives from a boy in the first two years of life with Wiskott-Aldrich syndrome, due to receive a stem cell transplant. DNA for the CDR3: TGTGCCAGCAGCAAAGTTGGGGCTAGCGGGAAGTACGAGCAGTACTTC. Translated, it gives CASSKVGASGKYEQYF.